This T cell receptor beta chain came from a study of regulatory T cells in long-lasting Graves disease. Time point meaning: persistent/refractory GD, antithyroid drugs over 5 years with positive TRAb. Preparation of the TCR library used RNA extracted from PBMCs. The TCR beta library used iRepertoire HTBI primers with Arm-PCR amplification of CDR3. TCRdb analysed the multiplex PCR reads with MiXCR anew, one entry per CDR3 protein. In the table there are some 430,000 distinct CDR3 sequences, roughly 21% of which are singletons. CDR1 and CDR2 (germline): SEHNR, FQNEAQ (reference sequence). Trimming cost V 8 bases and J 0 bases, with 11 bases left between them. The CDR3 consists of 14 residues.

The rearrangement uses TRBV7-9 and TRBJ1-3; D is ambiguous. The input for sequencing was peripheral blood mononuclear cells (PBMCs), taken when the disease was refractory, from a patient treated with antithyroid drugs. The clonotype was recovered from a female donor with Graves disease. The CDR3 loop reads CASLPPGSGNTIYF. CDR3 coding DNA: TGTGCCAGCCTCCCGCCCGGCTCTGGAAACACCATATATTTT.